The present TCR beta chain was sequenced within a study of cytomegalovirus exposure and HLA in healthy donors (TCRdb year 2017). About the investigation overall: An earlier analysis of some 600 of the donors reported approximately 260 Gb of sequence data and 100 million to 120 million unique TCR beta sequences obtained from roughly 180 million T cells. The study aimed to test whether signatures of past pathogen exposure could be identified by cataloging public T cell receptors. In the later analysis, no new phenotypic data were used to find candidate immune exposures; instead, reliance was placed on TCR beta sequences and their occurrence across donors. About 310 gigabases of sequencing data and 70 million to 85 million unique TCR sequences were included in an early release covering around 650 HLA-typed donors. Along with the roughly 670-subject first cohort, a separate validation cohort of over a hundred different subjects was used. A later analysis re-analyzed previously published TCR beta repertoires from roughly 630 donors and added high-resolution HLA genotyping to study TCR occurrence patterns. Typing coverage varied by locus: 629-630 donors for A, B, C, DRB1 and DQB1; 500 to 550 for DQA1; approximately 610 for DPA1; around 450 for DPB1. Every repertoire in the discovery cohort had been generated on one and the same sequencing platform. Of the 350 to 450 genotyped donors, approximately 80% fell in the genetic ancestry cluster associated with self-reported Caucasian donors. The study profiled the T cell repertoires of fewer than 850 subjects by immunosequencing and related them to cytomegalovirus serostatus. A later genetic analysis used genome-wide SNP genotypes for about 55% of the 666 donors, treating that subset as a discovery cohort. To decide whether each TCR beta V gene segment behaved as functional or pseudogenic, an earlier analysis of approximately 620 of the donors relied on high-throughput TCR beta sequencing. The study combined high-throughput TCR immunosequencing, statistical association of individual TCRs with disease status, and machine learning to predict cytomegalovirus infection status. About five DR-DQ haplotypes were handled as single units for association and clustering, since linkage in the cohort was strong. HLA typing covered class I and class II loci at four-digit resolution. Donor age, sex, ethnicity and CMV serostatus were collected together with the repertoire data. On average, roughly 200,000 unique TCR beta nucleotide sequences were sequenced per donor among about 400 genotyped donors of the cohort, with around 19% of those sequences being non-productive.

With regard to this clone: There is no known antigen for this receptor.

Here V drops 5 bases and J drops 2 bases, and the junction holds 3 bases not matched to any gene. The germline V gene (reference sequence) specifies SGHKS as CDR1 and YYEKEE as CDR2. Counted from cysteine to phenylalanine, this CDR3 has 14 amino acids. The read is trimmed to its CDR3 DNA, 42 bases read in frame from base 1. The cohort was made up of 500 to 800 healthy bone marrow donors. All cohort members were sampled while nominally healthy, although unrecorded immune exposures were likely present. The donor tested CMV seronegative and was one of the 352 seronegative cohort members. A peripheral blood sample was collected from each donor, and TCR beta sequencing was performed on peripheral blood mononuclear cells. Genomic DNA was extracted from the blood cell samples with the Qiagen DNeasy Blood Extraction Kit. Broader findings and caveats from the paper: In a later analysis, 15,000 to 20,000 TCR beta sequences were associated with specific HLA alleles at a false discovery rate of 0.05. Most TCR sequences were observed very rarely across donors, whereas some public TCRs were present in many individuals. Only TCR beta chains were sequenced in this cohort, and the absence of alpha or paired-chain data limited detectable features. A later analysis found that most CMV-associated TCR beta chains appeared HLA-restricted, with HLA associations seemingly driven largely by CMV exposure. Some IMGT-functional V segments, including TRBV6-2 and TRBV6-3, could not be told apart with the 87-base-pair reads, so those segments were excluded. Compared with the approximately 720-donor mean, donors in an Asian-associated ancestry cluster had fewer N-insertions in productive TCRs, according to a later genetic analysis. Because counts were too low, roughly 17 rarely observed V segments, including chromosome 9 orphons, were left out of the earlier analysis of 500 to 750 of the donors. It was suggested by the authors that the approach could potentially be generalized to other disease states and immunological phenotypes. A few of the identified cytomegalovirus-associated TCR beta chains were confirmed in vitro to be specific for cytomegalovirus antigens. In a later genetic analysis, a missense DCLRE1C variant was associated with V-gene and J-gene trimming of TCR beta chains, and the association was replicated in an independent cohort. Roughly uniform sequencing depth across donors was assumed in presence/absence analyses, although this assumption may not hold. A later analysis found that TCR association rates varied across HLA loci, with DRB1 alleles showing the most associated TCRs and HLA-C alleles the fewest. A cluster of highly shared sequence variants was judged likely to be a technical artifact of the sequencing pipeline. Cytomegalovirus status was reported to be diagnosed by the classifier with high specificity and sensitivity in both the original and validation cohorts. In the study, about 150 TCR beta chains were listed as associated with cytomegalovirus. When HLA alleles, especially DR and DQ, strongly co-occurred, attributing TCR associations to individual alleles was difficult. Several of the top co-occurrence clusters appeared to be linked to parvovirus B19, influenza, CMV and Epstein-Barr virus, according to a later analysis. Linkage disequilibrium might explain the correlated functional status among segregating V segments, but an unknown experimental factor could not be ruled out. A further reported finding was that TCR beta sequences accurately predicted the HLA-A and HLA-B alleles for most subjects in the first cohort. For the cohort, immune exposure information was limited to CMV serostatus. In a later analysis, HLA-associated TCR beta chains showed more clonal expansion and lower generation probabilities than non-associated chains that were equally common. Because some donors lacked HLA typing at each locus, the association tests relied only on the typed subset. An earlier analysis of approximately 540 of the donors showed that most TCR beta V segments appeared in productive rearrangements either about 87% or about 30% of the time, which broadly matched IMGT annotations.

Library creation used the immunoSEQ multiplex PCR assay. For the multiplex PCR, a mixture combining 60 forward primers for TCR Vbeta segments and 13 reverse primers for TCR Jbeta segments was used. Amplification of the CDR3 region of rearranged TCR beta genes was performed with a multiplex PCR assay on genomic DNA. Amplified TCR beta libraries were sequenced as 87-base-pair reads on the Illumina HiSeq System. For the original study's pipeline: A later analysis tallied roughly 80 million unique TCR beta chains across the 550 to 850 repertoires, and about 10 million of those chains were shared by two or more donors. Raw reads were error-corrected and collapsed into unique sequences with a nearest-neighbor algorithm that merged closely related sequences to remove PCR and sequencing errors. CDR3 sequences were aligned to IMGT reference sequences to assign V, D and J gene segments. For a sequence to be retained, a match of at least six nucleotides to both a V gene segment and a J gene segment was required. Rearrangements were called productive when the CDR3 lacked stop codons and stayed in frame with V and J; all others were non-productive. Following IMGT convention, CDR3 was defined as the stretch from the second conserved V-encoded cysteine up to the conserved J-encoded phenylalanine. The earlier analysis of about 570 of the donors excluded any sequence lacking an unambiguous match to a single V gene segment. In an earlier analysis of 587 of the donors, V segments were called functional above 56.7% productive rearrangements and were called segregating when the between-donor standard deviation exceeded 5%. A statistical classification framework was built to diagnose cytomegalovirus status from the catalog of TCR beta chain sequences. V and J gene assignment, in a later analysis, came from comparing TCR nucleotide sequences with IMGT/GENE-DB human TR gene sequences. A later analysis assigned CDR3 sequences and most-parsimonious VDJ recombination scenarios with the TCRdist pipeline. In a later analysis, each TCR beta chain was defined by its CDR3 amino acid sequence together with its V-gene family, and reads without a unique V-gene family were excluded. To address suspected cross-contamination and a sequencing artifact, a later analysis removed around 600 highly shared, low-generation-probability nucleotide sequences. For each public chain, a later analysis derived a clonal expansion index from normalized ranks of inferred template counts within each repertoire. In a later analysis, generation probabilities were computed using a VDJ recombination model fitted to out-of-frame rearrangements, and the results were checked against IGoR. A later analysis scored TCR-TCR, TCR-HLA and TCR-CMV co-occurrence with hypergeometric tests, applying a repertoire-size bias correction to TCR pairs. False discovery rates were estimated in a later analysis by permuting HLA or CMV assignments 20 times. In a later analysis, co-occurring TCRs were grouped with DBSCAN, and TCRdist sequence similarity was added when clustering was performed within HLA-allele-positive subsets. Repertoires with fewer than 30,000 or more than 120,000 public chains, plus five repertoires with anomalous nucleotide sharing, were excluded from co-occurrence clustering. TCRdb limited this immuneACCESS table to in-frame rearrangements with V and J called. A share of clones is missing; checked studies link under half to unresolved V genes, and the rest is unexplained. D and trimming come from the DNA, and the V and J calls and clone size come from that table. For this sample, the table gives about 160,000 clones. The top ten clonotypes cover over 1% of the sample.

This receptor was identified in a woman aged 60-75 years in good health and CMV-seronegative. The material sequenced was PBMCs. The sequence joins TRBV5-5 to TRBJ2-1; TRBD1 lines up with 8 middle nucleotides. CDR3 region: CASRTGVAYNEQFF. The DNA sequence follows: TGTGCCAGCAGGACAGGGGTAGCCTACAATGAGCAGTTCTTC.